This T cell receptor (beta chain) is drawn from a study of T cell repertoires in cytomegalovirus infection. Study overall: As its CMV epitopes, the study selected recently identified HLA-C-restricted and well-studied HLA-B-restricted targets. Shared public TCR beta signatures pointed to both CMV infection and a matching HLA type.

TCRdb recomputed calls from the reads with MiXCR, one row per CDR3 protein. The data hold about 280,000 distinct CDR3 sequences, with approximately 22% observed a single time. V was pared by 8 bases and J by 4 bases, with 9 bases of the junction left unmatched. Per the germline V gene, CDR1 is LGHNA and CDR2 is YSLEER. The CDR3 is made up of 15 amino acids. There are a few counts of this clonotype. What it recognizes is unknown. The study's findings and limits: Identification of carriers of CMV plus the relevant HLA was achieved through cumulative public TCR beta family frequency. Dominating the ex vivo response were HLA-C-restricted CMV-specific TCR beta clonotypes.

The clonotype was recovered from a human donor in good health (CMV status not recorded). Some clones in this sample may be carry-over from other donors' samples. The gene calls are TRBV4-3 and TRBJ2-1, with 9 bases lining up with TRBD2. The source was cultured PBMCs, collected from culture after CMV antigen stimulation. The chain's CDR3 is CASGTGTSPYNEQFF. CDR3 DNA: TGCGCCAGCGGGACCGGGACTAGCCCATACAATGAGCAGTTCTTC.